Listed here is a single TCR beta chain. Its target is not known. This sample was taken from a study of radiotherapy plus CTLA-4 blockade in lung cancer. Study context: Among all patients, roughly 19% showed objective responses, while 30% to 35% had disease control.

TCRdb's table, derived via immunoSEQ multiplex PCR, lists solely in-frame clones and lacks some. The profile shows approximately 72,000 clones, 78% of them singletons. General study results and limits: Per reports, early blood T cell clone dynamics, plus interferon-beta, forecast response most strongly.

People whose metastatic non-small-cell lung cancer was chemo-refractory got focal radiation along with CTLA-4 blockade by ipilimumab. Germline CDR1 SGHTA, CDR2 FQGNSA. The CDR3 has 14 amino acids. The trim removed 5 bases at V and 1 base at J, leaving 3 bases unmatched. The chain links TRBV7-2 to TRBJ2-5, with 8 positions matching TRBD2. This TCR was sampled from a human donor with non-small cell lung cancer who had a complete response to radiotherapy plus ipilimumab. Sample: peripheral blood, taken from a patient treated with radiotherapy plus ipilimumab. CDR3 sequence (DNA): TGTGCCAGCAGCAACGGGGGGGCCCAAGAGACCCAGTACTTC. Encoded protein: CASSNGGAQETQYF.